This T cell receptor (beta chain) was observed in a study of T cell clones after liver transplantation. TCRdb's copy holds only in-frame clones and misses some; the assay was immunoSEQ multiplex PCR. The table lists tens of thousands of clones, about nine tenths of them singletons. Deletions cut 3 bases from V and 3 bases from J, with 8 bases between. This CDR3 comprises 13 residues. Germline V lookup: CDR1 SGHRS, CDR2 YFSETQ. The TCR comes from a human donor who received a liver transplant. The V call is TRBV5-1, the J call TRBJ2-3; D is unresolved. Sample: CD4+ T cells from blood, taken before liver transplant. The CDR3 loop is CASSSTVTDTQYF. The CDR3, as DNA: TGCGCCAGCAGCTCGACCGTTACAGATACGCAGTATTTT.